The 17 T cell receptor beta chains below come from one sample, sequenced in a study of cytotoxic CD8 clonotypes in ibrutinib-treated CLL (dated by TCRdb to the early 2020s). Interpreted using the paper, the time point label stands for: approximately twelve months on ibrutinib. The library was produced with the immunoSEQ multiplex PCR assay. The table was pulled from immuneACCESS by TCRdb, which kept in-frame rearrangements only. Such tables lose some clones; where checked, under half of the loss comes from unresolved V genes, and the rest has no known cause. The sample yields 200,000 to 250,000 clones; about four fifths were counted once. Together, the top ten hold about an eighth of the sample. The sample here was PBMCs, taken after 12 months of ibrutinib treatment. The receptors come from a human donor with chronic lymphocytic leukemia.

This rearrangement joins TRBV27 to TRBJ2-7, with TRBD2 matching 7 bases. Germline V gene sequence: CDR1 MNHEY, CDR2 SMNVEV (reference sequence). The length of the CDR3 is 17 residues. Germline trimming cut 3 bases from V and 3 bases from J; bases unmatched to any gene: 14. CDR3 residues: CASSFAGEGPYNYEQYF. The CDR3 coding sequence is TGTGCCAGCAGTTTTGCGGGGGAAGGGCCTTACAACTACGAGCAGTACTTC.

This chain uses TRBV27 with TRBJ2-3, with TRBD1 matching over 9 bases. This CDR3 spans 16 amino acids. Germline-derived CDR1 and CDR2 are MNHEY and SMNVEV (reference sequence). V lost 5 bases and J lost 4; bases outside the gene matches: 10. The CDR3 sequence: CASSPKLWTGADTQYF. The CDR3 DNA follows: TGTGCCAGCAGTCCGAAACTCTGGACAGGGGCAGATACGCAGTATTTT.

About this clone: The sample carries other DNA sequences with the same CDR3. This chain joins TRBV6-5 and TRBJ2-3; D is unclear. CDR1 and CDR2 from the germline V gene are MNHEY and SVGAGI. V was trimmed by 0 bases and J by 2 bases, leaving 6 bases between them. This CDR3 spans 14 amino acids. The CDR3 region has the DNA TGTGCCAGCAGTTACTCAGACCCCACAGATACGCAGTATTTT. Protein: CASSYSDPTDTQYF.

V and J are TRBV18 and TRBJ2-5; 14 bases align to TRBD2. The J segment lost 0 bases and the V segment lost 2 bases, leaving 2 bases of the junction unmatched. The CDR3 sequence is 17 residues long. CDR1 and CDR2 from the germline V gene are KGHSH and LQKENI. In nucleotides, the CDR3 is TGTGCCAGCTCACCAGGACTAGCGGGAGGATACCAAGAGACCCAGTACTTC. It translates to CASSPGLAGGYQETQYF.

The DNA for the CDR3 is TGTGCCAGCAGTGAACAGGGAAGGGGGAACACTGAAGCTTTCTTT. This codes for CASSEQGRGNTEAFF. V usage is TRBV2 and J usage is TRBJ1-1; weak D call: TRBD1 (5 bases). The germline CDR1 and CDR2 sequences are SNHLY and FYNNEI. The CDR3 contains 15 residues. Trimming removed 2 bases from V and 1 base from J, with 11 bases in between.

The chain uses TRBV19 and TRBJ1-2; 9 bases map to TRBD1. J was trimmed by 4 bases and V by 7 bases; bases with no gene match: 10. This CDR3 comprises 15 residues. Germline values: CDR1 LNHDA, CDR2 SQIVND (reference sequence). CDR3 sequence reads: CASKIVGTGPYGYTF. In DNA, the CDR3 is TGTGCCAGTAAAATAGTCGGGACAGGGCCCTATGGCTACACCTTC.

CDR3 nucleotide sequence: TGTGCCAGCAGCGTAGGGCTAGCGGGAGTTTACGAGCAGTACTTC. It specifies CASSVGLAGVYEQYF. The chain combines TRBV9 with TRBJ2-7; TRBD2 aligns across 10 bases. V was pared by 0 bases and J by 4 bases, with 4 bases of the junction left unmatched. CDR1 and CDR2 (germline): SGDLS, YYNGEE. The length of the CDR3 is 15 residues.

V gene TRBV18 combines with J gene TRBJ2-1, with D possibly matching TRBD1 (8 bases). The V and J ends lost 4 bases and 3 bases respectively, with 13 bases between them. This CDR3 spans 15 amino acids. The germline V gene has CDR1 KGHSH and CDR2 LQKENI. CDR3 sequence reads: CASSQTGDYYNEQFF. The CDR3 DNA is TGTGCCAGCTCACAGACAGGGGACTACTACAATGAGCAGTTCTTC.

V and J are TRBV7-8 and TRBJ2-1; a possible D gene is TRBD2 (5 bases). Trimming stripped 2 bases from V and 14 bases from J, with 19 bases between. Germline values: CDR1 SGHVS, CDR2 FQNEAQ. This CDR3 has 14 amino acids. The CDR3: CASSLSGSGNPKFF. The CDR3 region has the DNA TGTGCCAGCAGCTTAAGCGGTAGTGGCAACCCCAAGTTCTTC.

The V and J genes are TRBV5-8 and TRBJ1-2, with 11 bases that match TRBD1. With 4 bases clipped from V and 8 bases from J, the junction kept 7 bases outside the gene matches. Looked up from germline, CDR1 is SGHTS and CDR2 is YDEGEE. This CDR3 spans 14 amino acids. The CDR3, as DNA: TGTGCCAGCAGCGCGGACAGGGGGCGAATAGGCTACACCTTC. Translation gives CASSADRGRIGYTF.

The chain employs TRBV7-9 and TRBJ2-7; a possible D gene is TRBD1 (5 bases). Germline values: CDR1 SEHNR, CDR2 FQNEAQ (reference sequence). This CDR3 has 15 residues. With 2 bases removed from V and 3 bases from J, the gap between germline ends came to 14 bases. CDR3 loop: CASSLLQGLGYEQYF. DNA of the CDR3: TGTGCCAGCAGCTTACTCCAGGGTCTGGGCTACGAGCAGTACTTC.

This chain connects TRBV5-1 to TRBJ1-1; D is unresolved. Germline V gene lookup returns CDR1 SGHRS and CDR2 YFSETQ. The CDR3 consists of 15 residues. With 0 bases removed from V and 0 bases from J, the gap between germline ends came to 9 bases. In DNA, the CDR3 is TGCGCCAGCAGCTTGGGTGTTCTCATGAACACTGAAGCTTTCTTT. Encoded protein: CASSLGVLMNTEAFF.

The gene calls are TRBV6-5 and TRBJ1-1, with D possibly matching TRBD1 (6 bases). The V gene's germline CDR1 is MNHEY and CDR2 SVGAGI. The length of the CDR3 is 14 residues. The germline V and J ends were trimmed by 6 bases and 5 bases, with 16 bases remaining between them. This chain's CDR3 is CASSRSIGTTEAFF. The CDR3 nucleotides are TGTGCCAGCAGCCGATCAATAGGGACAACTGAAGCTTTCTTT.

The chain is built from TRBV6-5 and TRBJ1-6; D is unclear. Per the germline V gene, CDR1 is MNHEY and CDR2 is SVGAGI. V shed 6 bases and J shed 9 bases, with 18 bases lying between them. The length of the CDR3 is 15 residues. CDR3 region: CASRFNVGDSSPLHF. The CDR3 coding sequence is TGTGCCAGCAGGTTTAATGTGGGCGATAGTTCACCCCTCCACTTT.

This clone was seen just once. The chain employs TRBV19 and TRBJ1-1; 8 bases fit TRBD1. V shed 6 bases and J 6 bases; nucleotides not matched to a gene: 6. Germline-derived CDR1 and CDR2 are LNHDA and SQIVND (reference sequence). There are 13 residues in the CDR3. CDR3 amino acids: CASSHTQGAEAFF. In nucleotides, the CDR3 is TGTGCCAGTAGCCACACACAGGGGGCTGAAGCTTTCTTT.

This chain joins TRBV27 and TRBJ1-2; D is possibly TRBD1 (5 bases). The CDR3 has 14 amino acids. The V gene's germline CDR1 is MNHEY and CDR2 SMNVEV (reference sequence). V was trimmed by 6 bases and J by 5 bases, leaving 16 bases between them. CDR3 region: CASRSDTGPYGYTF. The CDR3, as DNA: TGTGCCAGCAGATCGGACACCGGCCCTTATGGCTACACCTTC.

The chain couples TRBV6-6 to TRBJ2-7, with TRBD2 matching 8 bases. This CDR3 region has 16 residues. J lost 5 bases, V lost 2 bases, and 11 bases had no gene match. The germline V gene encodes CDR1 MNHNY and CDR2 SVGAGI (reference sequence). CDR3 coding DNA: TGTGCCAGCAGTTACGGGCTAGCGGGCGCCGCAGACGAGCAGTACTTC. It yields the protein CASSYGLAGAADEQYF.